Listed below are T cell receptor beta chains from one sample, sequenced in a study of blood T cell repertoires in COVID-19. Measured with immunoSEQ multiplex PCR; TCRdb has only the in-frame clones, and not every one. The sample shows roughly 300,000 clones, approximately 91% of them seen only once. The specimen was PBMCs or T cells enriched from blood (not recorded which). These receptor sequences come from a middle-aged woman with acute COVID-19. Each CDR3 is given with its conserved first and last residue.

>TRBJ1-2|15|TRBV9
CASSPRTGSGYGYTF
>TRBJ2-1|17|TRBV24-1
CATSGSISGGDWNEQFF
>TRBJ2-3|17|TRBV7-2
CASSSGLAGARTDTQYF
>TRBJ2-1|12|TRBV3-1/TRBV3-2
CASSLRSNEQFF
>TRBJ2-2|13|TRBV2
CASTGEKTGELFF
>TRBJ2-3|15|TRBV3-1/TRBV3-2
CASSLLAGGTDTQYF
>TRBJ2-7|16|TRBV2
CASAGREGTGSYEQYF
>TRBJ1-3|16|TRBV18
CASHGMDRVSGNTIYF
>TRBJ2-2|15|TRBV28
CASSPRTGSTGELFF
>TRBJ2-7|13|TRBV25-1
CASSRGTGYEQYF
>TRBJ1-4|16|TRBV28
CASSFYRGLVNEKLFF
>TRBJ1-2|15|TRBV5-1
CASSLLGVTNYGYTF
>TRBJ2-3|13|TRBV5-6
CASSLASTDTQYF
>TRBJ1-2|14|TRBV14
CASSQNRVLFGYTF
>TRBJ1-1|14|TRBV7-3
CASSPGRMNTEAFF
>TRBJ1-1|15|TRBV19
CASRPGGGMNTEAFF
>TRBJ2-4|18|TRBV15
CATSRGGGASRPGNIQYF
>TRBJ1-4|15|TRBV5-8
CASSLGTQGNEKLFF
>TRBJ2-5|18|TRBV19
CASSISGTSGGGQETQYF
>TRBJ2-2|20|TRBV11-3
CASSHPKRGGGPVGAGELFF
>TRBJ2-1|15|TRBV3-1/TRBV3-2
CASSQLTSGSNEQFF
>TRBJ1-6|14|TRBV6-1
CASSERRGNSPLHF
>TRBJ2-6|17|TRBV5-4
CASTVRQASVGANVLTF
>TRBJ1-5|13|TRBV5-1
CASSLDLNQPQHF
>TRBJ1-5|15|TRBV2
CASRPQGTGNQPQHF
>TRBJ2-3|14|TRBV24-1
CATSQQGGSDTQYF
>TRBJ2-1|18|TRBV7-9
CASSFFLGGAGVNLIQFF
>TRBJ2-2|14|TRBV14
CASSLTGFTGELFF
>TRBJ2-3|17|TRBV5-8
CASSWITGGAGTDTQYF
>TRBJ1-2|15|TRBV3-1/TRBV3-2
CASSHPEGWADGYTF
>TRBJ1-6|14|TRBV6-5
CASRVQGGSDPLHF
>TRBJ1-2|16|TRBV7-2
CASSLAANRGDGGYTF
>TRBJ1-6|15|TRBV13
CASSRGTGGNSPLHF
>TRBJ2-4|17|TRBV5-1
CASSGGLAGGSKNIQYF
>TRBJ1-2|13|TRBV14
CASSQGQGKGYTF
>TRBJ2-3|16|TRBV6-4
CASSRLGGSGTDTQYF
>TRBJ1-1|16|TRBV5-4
CASSQMSGYADPEAFF
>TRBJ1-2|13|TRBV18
CASSRGTNGGYTF
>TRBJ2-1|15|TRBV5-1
CASSVRDSGIHEQFF
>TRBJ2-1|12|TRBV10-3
CAIGLADDEQFF
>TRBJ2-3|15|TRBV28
CASGRRDRPTDTQYF
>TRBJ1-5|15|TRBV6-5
CASSKDRGHNQPQHF
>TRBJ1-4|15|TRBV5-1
CASSRGDRDSKKLFF
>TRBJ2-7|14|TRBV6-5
CASSYQGDNYEQYF
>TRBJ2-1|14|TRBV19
CASSIAGSYNEQFF
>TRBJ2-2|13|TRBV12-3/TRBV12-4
CASYRGLLGELFF
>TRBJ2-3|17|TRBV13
CASSLSAQAGGADTQYF
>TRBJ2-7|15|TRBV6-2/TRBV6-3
CASSPARRLPYEQYF
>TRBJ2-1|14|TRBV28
CASRRTSGYNEQFF
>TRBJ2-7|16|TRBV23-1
CASSQSPGRGSYEQYF
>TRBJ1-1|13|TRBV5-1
CASSTTGNTEAFF
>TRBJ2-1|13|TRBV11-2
CASSSPVYNEQFF
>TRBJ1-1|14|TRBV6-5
CASRATSLNTEAFF
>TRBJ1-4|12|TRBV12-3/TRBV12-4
CASSLGQGRAFF